The clone carrying this T cell receptor (beta chain) was observed a handful of times. This entry comes from a study of blood T cell repertoires in COVID-19. Study overall: Donors in the United States, Italy and Spain gave samples during acute or convalescent COVID-19. Sources were T cells, B-cell-depleted T cells, or PBMCs; the material itself was cDNA or gDNA.

In the source study's methods: Nucleated cell counts were estimated from reference gene primer amplification. TCRdb keeps only in-frame clones here, not all; method: immunoSEQ multiplex PCR. The V and J calls and clone size were taken over from that table, and D and trimming were inferred from the DNA. The repertoire holds a few hundred thousand clones, with about 90% as singletons. The germline CDR1 and CDR2 sequences are LNHDA and SQIVND (reference sequence). V was pared by 8 bases and J by 7 bases, with 12 bases between. This CDR3 has 12 amino acids. Sequenced material: peripheral blood. The chain employs TRBV19 and TRBJ1-5, with D possibly matching TRBD1 (5 bases). The sequence derives from a woman aged 50 to 60 who had recovered from COVID-19. Here the CDR3 reads CASGPGGQPQHF. The CDR3 DNA reads TGTGCCAGTGGCCCTGGGGGGCAGCCCCAGCATTTT.